These 20 T cell receptor beta chains share one sample of origin, sequenced in a study of OX40 agonist ivuxolimab in advanced cancers. Library preparation used the immunoSEQ multiplex PCR assay. Held by TCRdb, this immuneACCESS table contains in-frame sequences only and omits some clones. Under half of the omission traces to an unresolved V gene where checked; the cause of the rest is unknown. The sample table records about 48,000 clones; approximately 85% of these occur just once. The ten biggest clones cover about 9.8% of the sample. Sequenced here: CD4+ or CD8+ T cells sorted from blood, sampled in a trial of the OX40 agonist ivuxolimab. The source is an adult with an advanced solid tumor such as melanoma, head and neck, liver or kidney cancer.

This clone was seen once. The rearrangement uses TRBV6-4 and TRBJ2-1; 8 nucleotides line up with TRBD2. Germline-derived CDR1 and CDR2 are MRHNA and SNTAGT. V trimming: 6 bases; J trimming: 4 bases; junction bases outside the gene matches: 8. This CDR3 has 15 amino acids. The CDR3 nucleotides are TGTGCCAGCAGCCCCGGGACTAGTCCTTACAATGAGCAGTTCTTC. As protein: CASSPGTSPYNEQFF.

This clone was seen only once. The rearrangement joins TRBV2 to TRBJ1-1; the D is unclear. CDR3 length: 12 residues. V was pared by 7 bases and J by 6 bases, with 12 bases between. Per germline, CDR1 SNHLY and CDR2 FYNNEI. CDR3 region: CASTLNEAEAFF. DNA of the CDR3: TGTGCCAGCACCCTGAACGAGGCTGAAGCTTTCTTT. Combining the CDR3 with reference TRBV2 and TRBJ1-1 gives the whole variable domain EPEVTQTPSHQVTQMGQEVILRCVPISNHLYFYWYRQILGQKVEFLVSFYNNEISEKSEIFDDQFSVERPDGSNFTLKIRSTKLEDSAMYFCASTLNEAEAFFGQGTRLTVV.

This clone showed up just once. Other DNA sequences in the same sample also yield this CDR3. V usage is TRBV2 and J usage is TRBJ2-3; TRBD2 matches at 10 bases. The CDR3 extends over 17 amino acids. Germline lookup yields CDR1 SNHLY and CDR2 FYNNEI. V gave up 3 bases and J gave up 4 bases; unmatched junction bases: 10. The CDR3 coding sequence is TGTGCCAGCAGTGATTCCTATGCTAGCGGGGGTTCAGATACGCAGTATTTT. This gives the protein CASSDSYASGGSDTQYF.

The chain employs TRBV18 and TRBJ1-5; D ambiguous. CDR1 is KGHSH, CDR2 LQKENI, per germline. CDR3 length: 16 amino acids. V lost 0 bases and J lost 3, with 12 bases in between. CDR3 region: CASSPPIRVPNQPQHF. The CDR3 DNA reads TGTGCCAGCTCACCACCAATTAGAGTTCCCAATCAGCCCCAGCATTTT. The full variable domain, completed using reference TRBV18 and TRBJ1-5, is NAGVMQNPRHLVRRRGQEARLRCSPMKGHSHVYWYRQLPEEGLKFMVYLQKENIIDESGMPKERFSAEFPKEGPSILRIQQVVRGDSAAYFCASSPPIRVPNQPQHFGDGTRLSIL.

This chain joins TRBV27 and TRBJ2-3, with 8 bases matching TRBD2. Germline V gene lookup returns CDR1 MNHEY and CDR2 SMNVEV (reference sequence). The CDR3 has 15 residues. Trimming removed 7 bases from V and 0 bases from J; junction bases left unmatched: 6. The CDR3 protein is CASTSGRASTDTQYF. In nucleotides, the CDR3 is TGTGCCAGCACGAGCGGGAGAGCTAGCACAGATACGCAGTATTTT.

This clone showed up just once. This rearrangement joins TRBV11-3 to TRBJ2-1; 8 bases line up with TRBD1. The CDR3 sequence is 15 residues long. Germline CDR1 reads SGHNT; CDR2 reads YENEEA. Trimming cost V 3 bases and J 2 bases; bases outside gene matches: 3. Here the CDR3 DNA reads TGTGCCAGCAGCTTTTCAGGGGGCGCCTACAATGAGCAGTTCTTC. Its translation is CASSFSGGAYNEQFF. The whole variable domain, filled in from reference TRBV11-3 and TRBJ2-1, reads EAGVVQSPRYKIIEKKQPVAFWCNPISGHNTLYWYLQNLGQGPELLIRYENEEAVDDSQLPKDRFSAERLKGVDSTLKIQPAELGDSAVYLCASSFSGGAYNEQFFGPGTRLTVL.

This chain joins TRBV5-1 and TRBJ2-3, with TRBD2 matching over 13 bases. The germline CDR1 and CDR2 sequences are SGHRS and YFSETQ. The CDR3 loop spans 16 amino acids. J gave up 3 bases and V 4 bases, and 5 bases lay outside the gene matches. DNA of the CDR3: TGCGCCAGCAGCGACGGACTAGCGGGGGTTACAGATACGCAGTATTTT. Encoded protein: CASSDGLAGVTDTQYF.

The table lists this clone with a few counts. The chain employs TRBV9 and TRBJ2-7; 13 bases map to TRBD2. The CDR3 runs to 16 residues. The junction had 1 base not matched to a gene; V was cut back by 0 bases and J by 1 base. CDR1 is SGDLS and CDR2 is YYNGEE in the germline V gene. The CDR3 nucleotides read TGTGCCAGCAGCGTAGGACTAGCGGGAGGTTCCTACGAGCAGTACTTC. It specifies CASSVGLAGGSYEQYF.

In DNA, the CDR3 is TGTGCCAGCAGCGTACTAGAGAGTTCCTACAATGAGCAGTTCTTC. It yields the protein CASSVLESSYNEQFF. The chain couples TRBV9 to TRBJ2-1; D unclear. The CDR3 is made up of 15 amino acids. V gave up 1 base and J gave up 1 base, with 9 bases separating them. Per germline, CDR1 SGDLS and CDR2 YYNGEE. Variable domain in full (rest from reference TRBV9 and TRBJ2-1): DSGVTQTPKHLITATGQRVTLRCSPRSGDLSVYWYQQSLDQGLQFLIQYYNGEERAKGNILERFSAQQFPDLHSELNLSSLELGDSALYFCASSVLESSYNEQFFGPGTRLTVL.

The CDR3 here is CASSQDPKPQSGNTIYF. The DNA of the CDR3 is TGCGCCAGCAGCCAAGATCCTAAGCCCCAGTCTGGAAACACCATATATTTT. This chain connects TRBV4-1 to TRBJ1-3; D remains unclear. V lost 0 bases and J 1 base, leaving 13 bases between the germline ends. CDR1 MGHRA and CDR2 YSYEKL come from the germline V gene. CDR3 length equals 17 residues.

This chain joins TRBV2 and TRBJ1-5, with 7 positions matching TRBD1. V dropped 6 bases and J dropped 3; count of bases not matched to a gene: 8. CDR1 SNHLY and CDR2 FYNNEI come from the germline V gene. There are 15 residues in the CDR3. This chain's CDR3 is CASRSTGTDNQPQHF. CDR3 nucleotide sequence: TGTGCCAGCAGGTCTACGGGGACAGACAATCAGCCCCAGCATTTT.

The chain recombines TRBV5-1 with TRBJ1-2, with D unresolved. Trimming took 0 bases from V and 8 from J, leaving 17 bases between them. There are 15 residues in the CDR3. Germline loops: CDR1 SGHRS, CDR2 YFSETQ. The CDR3 here is CASSLGPPDAGGYTF. In DNA, the CDR3 is TGCGCCAGCAGCTTGGGTCCCCCGGACGCTGGAGGCTACACCTTC.

This clone showed up just a few times. The V gene is TRBV29-1, the J gene TRBJ1-2, with D tentatively TRBD1 (5 bases). The CDR3 totals 14 residues. Germline CDR1 is SQVTM and CDR2 is ANQGSEA. Trimming took 2 bases from V and 4 from J, leaving 14 bases between them. The CDR3 spells CSVEWGNSPYGYTF. The CDR3 region has the DNA TGCAGCGTTGAATGGGGGAATAGCCCCTATGGCTACACCTTC.

CDR3 sequence: CASSLVQDTQYF. The CDR3 region has the DNA TGTGCCAGCAGTCTAGTGCAAGATACGCAGTATTTT. The genes are TRBV6-1 and TRBJ2-3; D is unresolved. V was cut by 5 bases and J by 5 bases, with 8 bases left in between. The germline CDR1 and CDR2 sequences are MNHNS and SASEGT. The CDR3 consists of 12 residues.

The V call is TRBV18, the J call TRBJ2-3; D unclear. Per the germline V gene, CDR1 is KGHSH and CDR2 is LQKENI. The CDR3 runs 14 residues. V lost 2 bases and J lost 4, with 10 bases in between. CDR3 nucleotide sequence: TGTGCCAGCTCACCAGCCTCGGGTTCAGATACGCAGTATTTT. This codes for CASSPASGSDTQYF. The full variable domain, rest sourced from reference TRBV18 and TRBJ2-3, is NAGVMQNPRHLVRRRGQEARLRCSPMKGHSHVYWYRQLPEEGLKFMVYLQKENIIDESGMPKERFSAEFPKEGPSILRIQQVVRGDSAAYFCASSPASGSDTQYFGPGTRLTVL.

This chain links TRBV9 with TRBJ2-1, with 7 bases lining up with TRBD1. Germline CDR1 SGDLS, CDR2 YYNGEE. CDR3 length: 15 amino acids. The V segment lost 0 bases and the J segment 2 bases; nucleotides outside the gene matches: 2. The CDR3 sequence: CASSVEGTAYNEQFF. In DNA form, the CDR3 reads TGTGCCAGCAGCGTAGAAGGGACAGCCTACAATGAGCAGTTCTTC.

This chain connects TRBV5-1 to TRBJ2-2, with 9 bases that match TRBD2. The length of the CDR3 is 16 residues. Germline lookup yields CDR1 SGHRS and CDR2 YFSETQ. V lost 0 bases to trimming and J lost 6 bases; unmatched junction nucleotides: 6. The CDR3 DNA sequence: TGCGCCAGCAGCTTGGGGGTTAGCGGGAGCTCCGGGGAGCTGTTTTTT. This sequence encodes CASSLGVSGSSGELFF.

The rearrangement uses TRBV5-1 and TRBJ2-1, with 10 positions matching TRBD2. The CDR3 length is 15 residues. The V and J ends lost 4 bases and 6 bases, in that order; junction bases with no gene match: 7. Germline V gene lookup returns CDR1 SGHRS and CDR2 YFSETQ. This CDR3 is CASSPGLADFNEQFF. CDR3 in DNA: TGCGCCAGCAGCCCTGGACTAGCGGACTTCAATGAGCAGTTCTTC.

The chain employs TRBV6-1 and TRBJ2-2; D is unresolved. Germline-derived CDR1 and CDR2 are MNHNS and SASEGT. The CDR3 consists of 14 residues. Trimming removed 11 bases from V and 4 bases from J, with 17 bases in between. CDR3 amino acids: CAGREVPFTGELFF. The CDR3 nucleotides are TGTGCCGGGCGAGAGGTACCTTTCACCGGGGAGCTGTTTTTT.

The chain couples TRBV12-1 to TRBJ2-2; the table's D call, TRBD1, was not checked against the DNA. TRBV12-1 is a pseudogene segment. This CDR3 comprises 17 residues. CDR3 amino acids: CASSLISGTANTGELFF. CDR3 sequence (DNA): TGTGCCAGCAGCTTGATTTCCGGGACAGCGAACACCGGGGAGCTGTTTTTT.